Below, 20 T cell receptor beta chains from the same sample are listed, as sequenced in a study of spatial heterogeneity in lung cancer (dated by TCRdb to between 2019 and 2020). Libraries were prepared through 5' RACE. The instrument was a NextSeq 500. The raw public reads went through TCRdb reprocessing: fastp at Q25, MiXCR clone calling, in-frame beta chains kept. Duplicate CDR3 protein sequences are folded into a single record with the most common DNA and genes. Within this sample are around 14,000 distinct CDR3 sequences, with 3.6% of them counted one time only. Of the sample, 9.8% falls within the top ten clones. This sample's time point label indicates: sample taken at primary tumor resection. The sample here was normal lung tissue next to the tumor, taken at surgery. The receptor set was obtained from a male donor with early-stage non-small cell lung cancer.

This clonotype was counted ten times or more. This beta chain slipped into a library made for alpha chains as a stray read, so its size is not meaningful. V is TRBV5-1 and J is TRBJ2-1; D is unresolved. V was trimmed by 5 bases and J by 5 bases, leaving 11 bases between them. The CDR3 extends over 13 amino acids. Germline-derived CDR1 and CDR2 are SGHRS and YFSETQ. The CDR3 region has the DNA TGCGCCAGCAGTTCACAGCCTAACAATGAGCAGTTCTTC. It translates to CASSSQPNNEQFF. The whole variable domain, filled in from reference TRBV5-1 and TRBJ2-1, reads KAGVTQTPRYLIKTRGQQVTLSCSPISGHRSVSWYQQTPGQGLQFLFEYFSETQRNKGNFPGRFSGRQFSNSRSEMNVSTLELGDSALYLCASSSQPNNEQFFGPGTRLTVL.

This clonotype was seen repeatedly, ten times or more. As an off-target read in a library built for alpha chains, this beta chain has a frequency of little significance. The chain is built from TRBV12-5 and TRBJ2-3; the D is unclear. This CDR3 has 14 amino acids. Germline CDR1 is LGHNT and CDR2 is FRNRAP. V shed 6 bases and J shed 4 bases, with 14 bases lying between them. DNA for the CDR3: TGTGCTAGTGGGGTTGTTGGCCGCCCAGATACGCAGTATTTT. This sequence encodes CASGVVGRPDTQYF.

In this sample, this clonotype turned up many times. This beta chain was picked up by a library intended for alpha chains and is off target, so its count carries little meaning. The CDR3 region is CASSYRIQETQYF. The CDR3 DNA sequence: TGTGCCAGCAGTTACCGGATCCAAGAGACCCAGTACTTC. The chain uses TRBV6-2 or TRBV6-3 and TRBJ2-5, with D unclear. CDR3 length: 13 residues. The V gene lost 2 bases and the J gene lost 1 base, with 5 bases spanning the gap. Germline CDR1 reads MNHEY; CDR2 reads SVGEGT.

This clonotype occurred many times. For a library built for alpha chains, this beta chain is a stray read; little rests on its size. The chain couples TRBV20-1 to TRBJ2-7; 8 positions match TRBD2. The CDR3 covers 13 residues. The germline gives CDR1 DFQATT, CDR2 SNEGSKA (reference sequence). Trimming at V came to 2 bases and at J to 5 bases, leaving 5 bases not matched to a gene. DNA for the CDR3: TGCAGTGCTAGAACGACGGGAGGGCACGAGCAGTACTTC. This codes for CSARTTGGHEQYF.

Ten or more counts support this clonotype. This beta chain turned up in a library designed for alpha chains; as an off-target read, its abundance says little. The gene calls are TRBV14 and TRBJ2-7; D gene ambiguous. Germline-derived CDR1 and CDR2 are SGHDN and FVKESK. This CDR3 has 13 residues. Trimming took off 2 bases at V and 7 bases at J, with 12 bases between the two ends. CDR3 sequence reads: CASSQSQILEQYF. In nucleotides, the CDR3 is TGTGCCAGCAGCCAATCTCAGATTCTGGAGCAGTACTTC.

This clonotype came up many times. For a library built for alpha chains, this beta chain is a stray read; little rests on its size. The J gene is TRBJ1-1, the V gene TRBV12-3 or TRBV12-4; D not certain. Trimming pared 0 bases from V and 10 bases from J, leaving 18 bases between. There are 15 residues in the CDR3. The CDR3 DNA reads TGTGCCAGCAGTTTAGCGGCAGGAGGCCCTTCGGGAGCTTTCTTT. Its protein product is CASSLAAGGPSGAFF.

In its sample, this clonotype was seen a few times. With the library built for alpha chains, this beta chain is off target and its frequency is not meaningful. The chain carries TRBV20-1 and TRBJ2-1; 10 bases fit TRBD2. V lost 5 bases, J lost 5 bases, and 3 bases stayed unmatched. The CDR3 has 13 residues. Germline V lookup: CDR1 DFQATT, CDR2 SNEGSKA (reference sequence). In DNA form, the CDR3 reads TGCAGTGCTGGGGGACTAGCGAACAATGAGCAGTTCTTC. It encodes CSAGGLANNEQFF.

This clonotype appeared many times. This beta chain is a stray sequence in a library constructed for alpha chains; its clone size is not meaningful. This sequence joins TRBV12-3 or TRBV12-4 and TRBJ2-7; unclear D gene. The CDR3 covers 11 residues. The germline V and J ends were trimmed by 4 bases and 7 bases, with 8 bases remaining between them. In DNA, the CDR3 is TGTGCCAGCAGTTCCGCTGGTGAGCAGTACTTC. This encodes CASSSAGEQYF.

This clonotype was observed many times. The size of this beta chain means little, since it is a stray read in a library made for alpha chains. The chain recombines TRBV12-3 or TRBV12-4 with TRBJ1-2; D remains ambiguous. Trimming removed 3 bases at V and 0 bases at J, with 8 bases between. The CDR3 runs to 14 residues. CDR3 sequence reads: CASSLTQANYGYTF. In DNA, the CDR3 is TGTGCCAGCAGTTTGACCCAGGCTAACTATGGCTACACCTTC.

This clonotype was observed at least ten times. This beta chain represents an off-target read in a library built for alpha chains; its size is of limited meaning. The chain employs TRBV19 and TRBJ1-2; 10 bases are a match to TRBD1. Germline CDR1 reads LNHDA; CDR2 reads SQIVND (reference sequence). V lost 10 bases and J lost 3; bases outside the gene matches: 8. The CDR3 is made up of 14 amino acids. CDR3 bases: TGTGCCATCCGACGGACAGGGGGAGACTATGGCTACACCTTC. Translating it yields CAIRRTGGDYGYTF.

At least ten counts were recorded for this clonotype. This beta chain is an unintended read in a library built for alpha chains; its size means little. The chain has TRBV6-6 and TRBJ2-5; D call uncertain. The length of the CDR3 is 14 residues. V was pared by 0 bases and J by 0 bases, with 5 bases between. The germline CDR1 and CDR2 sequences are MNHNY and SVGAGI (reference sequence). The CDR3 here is CASSYSNNQETQYF. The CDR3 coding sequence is TGTGCCAGCAGTTACTCGAATAACCAAGAGACCCAGTACTTC.

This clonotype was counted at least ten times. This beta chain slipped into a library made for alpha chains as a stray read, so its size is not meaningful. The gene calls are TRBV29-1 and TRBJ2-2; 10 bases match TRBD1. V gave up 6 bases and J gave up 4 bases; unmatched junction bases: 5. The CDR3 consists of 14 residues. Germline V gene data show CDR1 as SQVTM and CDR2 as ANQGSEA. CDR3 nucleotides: TGCAGCGTGACAGGGGGCGGCGCCACCGGGGAGCTGTTTTTT. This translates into CSVTGGGATGELFF.

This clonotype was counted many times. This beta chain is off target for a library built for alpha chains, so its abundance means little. The CDR3 region is CASSLVASGYNEQFF. CDR3 DNA: TGTGCCAGCAGCTTAGTGGCTAGCGGCTACAATGAGCAGTTCTTC. The chain joins TRBV11-2 to TRBJ2-1, with 7 positions matching TRBD2. Germline assignment: CDR1 SGHAT and CDR2 FQNNGV. The CDR3 runs to 15 residues. V lost 1 base and J lost 3; bases outside the gene matches: 3.

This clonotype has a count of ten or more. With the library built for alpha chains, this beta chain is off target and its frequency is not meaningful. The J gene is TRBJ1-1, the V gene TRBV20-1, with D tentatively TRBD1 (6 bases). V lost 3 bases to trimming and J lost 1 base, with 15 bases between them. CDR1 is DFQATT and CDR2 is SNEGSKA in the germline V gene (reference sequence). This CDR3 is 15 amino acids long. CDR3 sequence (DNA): TGCAGTGCTAGTGCTAGAGACAGGAGGAACACTGAAGCTTTCTTT. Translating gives CSASARDRRNTEAFF.

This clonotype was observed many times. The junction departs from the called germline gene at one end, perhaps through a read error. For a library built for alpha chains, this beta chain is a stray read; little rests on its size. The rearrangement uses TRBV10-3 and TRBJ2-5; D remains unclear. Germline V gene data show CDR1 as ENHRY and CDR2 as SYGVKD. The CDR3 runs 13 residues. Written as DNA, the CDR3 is TGTGCCATCAGTGAGTCCCCAAGTTCGACCAGGTGCTTC. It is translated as CAISESPSSTRCF.

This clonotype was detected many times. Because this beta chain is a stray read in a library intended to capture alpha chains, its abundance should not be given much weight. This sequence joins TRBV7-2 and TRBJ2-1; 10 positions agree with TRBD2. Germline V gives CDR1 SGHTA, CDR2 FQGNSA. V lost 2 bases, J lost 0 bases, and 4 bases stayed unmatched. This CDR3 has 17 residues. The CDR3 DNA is TGTGCCAGCAGCTTATGGCCTAGCGGGAGCTCCTACAATGAGCAGTTCTTC. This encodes CASSLWPSGSSYNEQFF. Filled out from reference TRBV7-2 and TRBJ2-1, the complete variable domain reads GAGVSQSPSNKVTEKGKDVELRCDPISGHTALYWYRQSLGQGLEFLIYFQGNSAPDKSGLPSDRFSAERTGGSVSTLTIQRTQQEDSAVYLCASSLWPSGSSYNEQFFGPGTRLTVL.

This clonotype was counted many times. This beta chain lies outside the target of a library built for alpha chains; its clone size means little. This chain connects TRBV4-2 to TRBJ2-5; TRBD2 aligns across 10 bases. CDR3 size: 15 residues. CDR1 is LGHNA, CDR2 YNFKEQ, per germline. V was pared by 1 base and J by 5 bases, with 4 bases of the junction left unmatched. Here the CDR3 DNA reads TGTGCCAGCAGCCAAGTAGCGGGAGGACGGGAGACCCAGTACTTC. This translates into CASSQVAGGRETQYF.

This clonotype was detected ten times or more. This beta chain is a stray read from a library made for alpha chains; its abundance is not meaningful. CDR3 region: CSVRGTGSMNTEAFF. The CDR3 DNA reads as TGCAGTGTCAGAGGTACAGGGAGCATGAACACTGAAGCTTTCTTT. The rearrangement links TRBV20-1 to TRBJ1-1, with a possible D match to TRBD1 (6 bases). Germline assignment: CDR1 DFQATT and CDR2 SNEGSKA (reference sequence). There are 15 residues in the CDR3. Trimming stripped 7 bases from V and 0 bases from J, with 18 bases between.

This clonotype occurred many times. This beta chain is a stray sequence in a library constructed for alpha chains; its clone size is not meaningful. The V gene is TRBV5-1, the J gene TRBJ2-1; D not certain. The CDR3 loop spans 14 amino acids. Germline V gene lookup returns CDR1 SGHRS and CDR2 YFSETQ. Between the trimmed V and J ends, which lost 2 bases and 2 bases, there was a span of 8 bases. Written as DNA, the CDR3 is TGCGCCAGCAGCTTAAGACCAGCCTACAATGAGCAGTTCTTC. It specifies CASSLRPAYNEQFF.

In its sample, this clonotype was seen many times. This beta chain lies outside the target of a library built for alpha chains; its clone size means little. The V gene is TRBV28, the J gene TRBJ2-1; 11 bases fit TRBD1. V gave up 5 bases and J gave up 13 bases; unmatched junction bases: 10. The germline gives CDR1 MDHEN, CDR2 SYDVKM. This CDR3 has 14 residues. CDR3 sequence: CASSLGTGGSSQFF. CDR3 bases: TGTGCCAGCAGTCTGGGGACAGGGGGGAGTTCACAGTTCTTC.